A few counts support the clone carrying this T cell receptor beta chain. Its specificity is not known. TCR beta CDR3 regions were amplified from RNA. Researchers ran a first-round RT-PCR on the TCR CDR3 using the HTBI primer set. MiXCR, applied by TCRdb to the multiplex PCR reads, yields one record per CDR3 protein. The table has approximately 410,000 distinct CDR3 sequences, approximately 14% seen once. This specimen comes from a study of T cells in Graves' hyperthyroidism and ophthalmopathy. Study-wide results and limits: A median around six months before onset, the model predicted ophthalmopathy. A model of 13 V-J pairs discriminated ophthalmopathy from stable hyperthyroidism. Blood samples included most of the expanded thyroid clonotypes exceeding 0.001.

For ophthalmopathy patients, the Clinical Activity Score was at least 3 and the NOSPECS grade at least 4; duration was under 3 months. The source material was blood. The sequence derives from a man aged 18 to 29 with Graves' ophthalmopathy.

CDR3 sequence reads: CATSRDGQPQHF. The CDR3 DNA reads TGTGCCACCAGCAGAGACGGACAGCCCCAGCATTTT. This chain uses TRBV15 with TRBJ1-5, with no clear D. The CDR3 consists of 12 residues. The germline V gene has CDR1 LNHNV and CDR2 YYDKDF (reference sequence). The V gene lost 0 bases and the J gene lost 7 bases, with 4 bases spanning the gap.